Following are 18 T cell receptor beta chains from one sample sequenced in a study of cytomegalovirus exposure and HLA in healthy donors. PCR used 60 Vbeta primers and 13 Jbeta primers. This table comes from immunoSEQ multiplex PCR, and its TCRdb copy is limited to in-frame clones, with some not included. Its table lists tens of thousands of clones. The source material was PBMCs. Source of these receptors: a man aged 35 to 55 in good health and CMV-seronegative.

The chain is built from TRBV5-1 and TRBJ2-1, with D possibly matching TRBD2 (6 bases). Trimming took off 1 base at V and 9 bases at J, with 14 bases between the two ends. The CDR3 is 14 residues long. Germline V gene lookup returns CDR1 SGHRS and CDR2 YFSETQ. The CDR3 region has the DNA TGCGCCAGCAGCTTGAGCGGGCGCGACACTGAGCAGTTCTTC. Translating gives CASSLSGRDTEQFF.

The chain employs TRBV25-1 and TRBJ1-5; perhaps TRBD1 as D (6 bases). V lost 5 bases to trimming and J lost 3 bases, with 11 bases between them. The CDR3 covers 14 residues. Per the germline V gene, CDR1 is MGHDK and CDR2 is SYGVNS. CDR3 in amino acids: CASSHGQFNQPQHF. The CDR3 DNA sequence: TGTGCCAGCAGTCACGGACAGTTCAATCAGCCCCAGCATTTT.

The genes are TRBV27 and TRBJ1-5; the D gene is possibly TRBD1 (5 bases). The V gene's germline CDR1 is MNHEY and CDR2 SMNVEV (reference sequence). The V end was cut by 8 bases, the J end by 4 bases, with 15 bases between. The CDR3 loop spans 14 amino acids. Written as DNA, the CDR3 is TGTGCCAGCGGAGGGGCAGGGAGAAATCAGCCCCAGCATTTT. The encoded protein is CASGGAGRNQPQHF.

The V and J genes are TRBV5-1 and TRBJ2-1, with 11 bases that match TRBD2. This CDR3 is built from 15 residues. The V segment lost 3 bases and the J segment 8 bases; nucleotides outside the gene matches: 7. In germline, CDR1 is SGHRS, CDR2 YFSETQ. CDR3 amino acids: CASSSITSGGYEQFF. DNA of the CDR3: TGCGCCAGCAGCTCCATTACTAGCGGGGGATATGAGCAGTTCTTC.

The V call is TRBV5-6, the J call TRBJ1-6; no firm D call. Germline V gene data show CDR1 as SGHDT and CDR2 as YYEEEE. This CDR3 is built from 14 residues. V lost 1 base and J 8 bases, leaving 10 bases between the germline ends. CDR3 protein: CASSLSRFDSPLHF. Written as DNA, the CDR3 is TGTGCCAGCAGCTTGAGCAGGTTCGATTCACCCCTCCACTTT.

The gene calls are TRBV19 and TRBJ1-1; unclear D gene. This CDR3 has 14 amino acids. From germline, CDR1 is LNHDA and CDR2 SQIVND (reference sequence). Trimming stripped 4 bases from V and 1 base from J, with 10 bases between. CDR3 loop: CASSTYRENTEAFF. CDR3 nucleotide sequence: TGTGCCAGTAGTACCTACCGGGAGAACACTGAAGCTTTCTTT.

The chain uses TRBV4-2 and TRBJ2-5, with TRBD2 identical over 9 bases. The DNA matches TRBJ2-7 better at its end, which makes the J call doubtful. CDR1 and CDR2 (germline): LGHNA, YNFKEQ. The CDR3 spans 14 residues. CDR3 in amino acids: CASSGSGTSLEQYF. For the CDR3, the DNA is TGTGCCAGCAGTGGATCCGGGACTAGCCTCGAGCAGTACTTC.

The DNA for the CDR3 is TGTGCCAGCACCTCCAACACTGGGGCCAACGTCCTGACTTTC. It encodes CASTSNTGANVLTF. V is TRBV27 and J is TRBJ2-6; no clear D gene. Germline V gene data show CDR1 as MNHEY and CDR2 as SMNVEV (reference sequence). The CDR3 sequence is 14 residues long. Trimming removed 7 bases from V and 2 bases from J, with 9 bases in between.

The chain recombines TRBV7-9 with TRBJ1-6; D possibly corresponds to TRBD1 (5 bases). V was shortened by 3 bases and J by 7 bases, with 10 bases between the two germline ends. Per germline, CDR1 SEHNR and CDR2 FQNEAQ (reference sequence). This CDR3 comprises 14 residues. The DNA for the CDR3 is TGTGCCAGCAGCTTCGGAGGGGAGAATTCACCCCTCCACTTT. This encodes CASSFGGENSPLHF.

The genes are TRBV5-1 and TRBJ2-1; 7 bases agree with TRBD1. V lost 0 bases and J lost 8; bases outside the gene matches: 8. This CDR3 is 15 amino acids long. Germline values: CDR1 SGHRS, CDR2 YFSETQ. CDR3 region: CASSLGGDSYDEQFF. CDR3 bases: TGCGCCAGCAGCTTGGGAGGGGACAGTTACGATGAGCAGTTCTTC.

This CDR3 reads CASTEGNEQFF. The CDR3 nucleotides are TGCGCCAGCACCGAGGGCAATGAGCAGTTCTTC. The V and J genes are TRBV5-1 and TRBJ2-1; tentatively, D is TRBD2 (5 bases). The germline CDR1 and CDR2 sequences are SGHRS and YFSETQ. The CDR3 length is 11 residues. Trimming removed 6 bases at V and 6 bases at J, with 7 bases between.

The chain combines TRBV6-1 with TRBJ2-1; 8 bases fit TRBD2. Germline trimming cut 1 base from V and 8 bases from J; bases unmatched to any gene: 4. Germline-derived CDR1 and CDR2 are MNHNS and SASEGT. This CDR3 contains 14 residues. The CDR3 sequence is CASSEDGGADEQFF. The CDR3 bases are TGTGCCAGCAGTGAAGACGGGGGGGCCGATGAGCAGTTCTTC.

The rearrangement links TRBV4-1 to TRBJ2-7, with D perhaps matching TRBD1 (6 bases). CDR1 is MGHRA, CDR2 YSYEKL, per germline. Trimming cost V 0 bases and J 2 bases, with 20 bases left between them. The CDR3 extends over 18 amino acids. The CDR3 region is CASSQDLGGLTGTYEQYF. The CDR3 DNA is TGCGCCAGCAGCCAAGATTTGGGCGGTCTGACAGGAACCTACGAGCAGTACTTC.

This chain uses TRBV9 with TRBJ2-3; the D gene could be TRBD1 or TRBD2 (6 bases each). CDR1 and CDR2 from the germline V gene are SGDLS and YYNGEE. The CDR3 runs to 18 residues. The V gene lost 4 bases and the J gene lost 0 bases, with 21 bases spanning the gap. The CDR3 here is CASSLGGRSGTSTDTQYF. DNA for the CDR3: TGTGCCAGCAGCTTAGGGGGTCGTAGCGGAACTAGCACAGATACGCAGTATTTT.

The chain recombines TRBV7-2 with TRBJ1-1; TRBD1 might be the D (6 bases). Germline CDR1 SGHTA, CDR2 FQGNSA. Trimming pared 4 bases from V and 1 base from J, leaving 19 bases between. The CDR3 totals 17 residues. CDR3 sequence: CASSSGRHGQRNTEAFF. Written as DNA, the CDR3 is TGTGCCAGCAGCTCAGGGCGGCACGGACAGAGGAACACTGAAGCTTTCTTT.

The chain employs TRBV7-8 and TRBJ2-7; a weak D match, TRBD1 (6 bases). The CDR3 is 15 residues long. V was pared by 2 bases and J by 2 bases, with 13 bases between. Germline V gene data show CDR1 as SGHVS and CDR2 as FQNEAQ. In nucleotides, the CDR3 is TGTGCCAGCAGCTTAAGTACAGGGTCGCCCTACGAGCAGTACTTC. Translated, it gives CASSLSTGSPYEQYF. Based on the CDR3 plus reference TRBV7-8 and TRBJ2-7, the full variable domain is GAGVSQSPRYKVAKRGQDVALRCDPISGHVSLFWYQQALGQGPEFLTYFQNEAQLDKSGLPSDRFFAERPEGSVSTLKIQRTQQEDSAVYLCASSLSTGSPYEQYFGPGTRLTVT.

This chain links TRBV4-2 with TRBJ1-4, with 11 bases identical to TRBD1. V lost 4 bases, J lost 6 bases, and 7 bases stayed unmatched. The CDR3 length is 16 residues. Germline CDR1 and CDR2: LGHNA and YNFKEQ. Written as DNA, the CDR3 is TGTGCCAGCAGCCTCAACCCGGGACAGGGGGATGAAAAACTGTTTTTT. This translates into CASSLNPGQGDEKLFF.

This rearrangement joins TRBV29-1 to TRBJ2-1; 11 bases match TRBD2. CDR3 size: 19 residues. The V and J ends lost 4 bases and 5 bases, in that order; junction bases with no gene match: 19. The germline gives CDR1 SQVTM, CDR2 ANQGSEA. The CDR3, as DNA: TGCAGCGTTGTAGGCCCGGGACTAGCGGACAAAAACCCCCACAATGAGCAGTTCTTC. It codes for CSVVGPGLADKNPHNEQFF.